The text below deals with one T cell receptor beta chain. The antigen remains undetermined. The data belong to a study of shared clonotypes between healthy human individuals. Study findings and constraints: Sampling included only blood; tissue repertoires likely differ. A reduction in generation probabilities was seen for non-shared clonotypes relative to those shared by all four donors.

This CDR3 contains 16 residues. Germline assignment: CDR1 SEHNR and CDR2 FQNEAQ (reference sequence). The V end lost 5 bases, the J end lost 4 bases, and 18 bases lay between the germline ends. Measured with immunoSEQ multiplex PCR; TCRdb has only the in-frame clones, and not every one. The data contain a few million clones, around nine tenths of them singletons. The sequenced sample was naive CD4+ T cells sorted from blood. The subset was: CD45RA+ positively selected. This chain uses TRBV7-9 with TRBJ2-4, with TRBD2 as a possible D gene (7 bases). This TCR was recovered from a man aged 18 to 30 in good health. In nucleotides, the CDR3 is TGTGCCAGCAGCCGAATTTCGGGGGGCGTGAAAAACATTCAGTACTTC. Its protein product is CASSRISGGVKNIQYF. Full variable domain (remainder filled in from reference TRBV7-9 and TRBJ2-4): DTGVSQNPRHKITKRGQNVTFRCDPISEHNRLYWYRQTLGQGPEFLTYFQNEAQLEKSRLLSDRFSAERPKGSFSTLEIQRTEQGDSAMYLCASSRISGGVKNIQYFGAGTRLSVL.